A selection of T cell receptor beta chains follows, all from one sample in a study of cytomegalovirus exposure and HLA in healthy donors. Repertoires were generated with immunoSEQ multiplex PCR, while TCRdb's copy carries only in-frame clones and drops some. In the table there are 99,000 or so clones, around four fifths of which are singletons. Sequencing was performed on PBMCs. The source of these receptors is a woman aged 40 to 49 in good health and CMV-seropositive. CDR3s include the opening cysteine and the closing phenylalanine or tryptophan. The D gene is left open where the match is weak. Expanded clones get a size class; other rows say once, few or many, or leave the size out.

V	length	size	D	J	DNA	CDR3
TRBV28	12	.	TRBD1	TRBJ1-2	TGTGCCAGCAGTTCAGGGGGTACTGGCTACACCTTC	CASSSGGTGYTF
TRBV18	15	.	TRBD1	TRBJ1-6	TGTGCCAGCTCACTCGGACAGGGGGATAATTCACCCCTCCACTTT	CASSLGQGDNSPLHF
TRBV4-2	15	once	.	TRBJ2-1	TGTGCCAGCAGCCAAGGGGGACTGGTCTACAATGAGCAGTTCTTC	CASSQGGLVYNEQFF
TRBV13	16	.	.	TRBJ2-2	TGTGCCAGCAGCCGACAAGTAAAATCACTCACCGGGGAGCTGTTTTTT	CASSRQVKSLTGELFF
TRBV29-1	17	.	TRBD1	TRBJ2-7	TGCAGCGTTGAGCTGGCCCCGACAGGGGGCACATTTTACGAGCAGTACTTC	CSVELAPTGGTFYEQYF
TRBV10-3	12	.	.	TRBJ1-1	TGTGCCATCAGTCAGGGTCTCACTGAAGCTTTCTTT	CAISQGLTEAFF
TRBV6-5	15	.	TRBD1	TRBJ2-3	TGTGCCAGCAGTCCCACAGGGGGAGGCACAGATACGCAGTATTTT	CASSPTGGGTDTQYF
TRBV4-1	16	.	TRBD2	TRBJ2-2	TGCGCCAGCAGCCCGGGACTAGGAGCGAACACCGGGGAGCTGTTTTTT	CASSPGLGANTGELFF
TRBV6-5	12	.	.	TRBJ1-2	TGTGCCAGCAGTTATCGGGGGTATGGCTACACCTTC	CASSYRGYGYTF
TRBV27	20	.	.	TRBJ2-3	TGTGCCAGCAGTTTAAGTGGTACTATCTGGCGGGGCGGGTTAGCAGATACGCAGTATTTT	CASSLSGTIWRGGLADTQYF
TRBV11-2	16	.	TRBD1	TRBJ2-3	TGTGCCAGCAGCTTGGCAGCAGGGACAGCGTCAGATACGCAGTATTTT	CASSLAAGTASDTQYF
TRBV7-8	13	.	.	TRBJ1-2	TGTACCAGCAGCTTAGCACGGGACTATGGCTACACCTTC	CTSSLARDYGYTF
TRBV2	17	.	TRBD2	TRBJ2-1	TGTGCCAGCAGGGGGACTAGCGGGAGGGCCGTGTACAATGAGCAGTTCTTC	CASRGTSGRAVYNEQFF
TRBV4-3	15	.	.	TRBJ2-5	TGCGCCAGCAGCCTCGACCCTTCGGGCCAAGAGACCCAGTACTTC	CASSLDPSGQETQYF
TRBV11-2	13	.	.	TRBJ2-1	TGTGCCAGCAGCTTAGATCGGGTGAATGAGCAGTTCTTC	CASSLDRVNEQFF
TRBV11-3	13	.	.	TRBJ1-4	TGTGCCAGCAGCCGAGACAGACTGAAGGCACTGTTTTTT	CASSRDRLKALFF
TRBV25-1	12	.	.	TRBJ1-5	TGTGCCAGCAGTGAGGGGAGTCAGCCCCAGCATTTT	CASSEGSQPQHF
TRBV19	14	.	TRBD2	TRBJ2-5	TGTGCCAGTAGTCCGCTAGCGGGAGTGGAGACCCAGTACTTC	CASSPLAGVETQYF
TRBV7-3	14	.	.	TRBJ2-6	TGTGCCAGCAGCCCTTCCTCTGGGGCCAACGTCCTGACTTTC	CASSPSSGANVLTF
TRBV7-9	16	.	TRBD2	TRBJ2-1	TGTGCCAGCACTCCGTGGGGACTAGCGGGAGGCCCCGAGCAGTTCTTC	CASTPWGLAGGPEQFF
TRBV14	13	.	.	TRBJ1-1	TGTGCCAGCAGCCAACAACAGAACACTGAAGCTTTCTTT	CASSQQQNTEAFF
TRBV7-2	14	.	.	TRBJ1-2	TGTGCCAGCAGCTTAGTAATACATACCCCAGGCTACACCTTC	CASSLVIHTPGYTF
TRBV4-3	17	.	TRBD1	TRBJ2-1	TGCGCCAGCAGCCAGACCCGGGACAGGGGGATCTACAATGAGCAGTTCTTC	CASSQTRDRGIYNEQFF
TRBV28	14	once	.	TRBJ2-5	TGTGCCAGCAGTTTATATGGGGGCCGGGAGACCCAGTACTTC	CASSLYGGRETQYF
TRBV7-9	14	.	TRBD1	TRBJ2-2	TGTGCCAGCAGCAGGACAGGGAACACCGGGGAGCTGTTTTTT	CASSRTGNTGELFF
TRBV6-1	13	.	.	TRBJ2-5	TGTGCCAGCAGTGACAGACAGCAAGAGACCCAGTACTTC	CASSDRQQETQYF
TRBV19	12	few	.	TRBJ2-2	TGTGCCAGCGGAGCCTACACCGGGGAGCTGTTTTTT	CASGAYTGELFF
TRBV1	18	.	.	TRBJ2-1	TGCACCAGCAGCCAAGTATGGACTAGCGGGGCGAAGGGCAATGAGCAGTTCTTC	CTSSQVWTSGAKGNEQFF
TRBV9	16	.	TRBD1	TRBJ2-3	TGTGCCAGCAGCGGACGCAGGGGGATCAGCACAGATACGCAGTATTTT	CASSGRRGISTDTQYF
TRBV7-9	15	.	.	TRBJ1-5	TGTGCCAGCAGCTTATTGGGTAGCAGCAATCGGCCCCAGCATTTT	CASSLLGSSNRPQHF
TRBV4-3	17	.	TRBD2	TRBJ2-1	TGCGCCAGCAGCCCAAGGGGGCAGACTAGCGGCAACAATGAGCAGTTCTTC	CASSPRGQTSGNNEQFF
TRBV4-2	15	few	TRBD1	TRBJ1-5	TGTGCCAGCAGCCAAGATAGGGACAGCGGTATCCCCCAGCATTTT	CASSQDRDSGIPQHF
TRBV7-9	12	once	.	TRBJ1-4	TGTTCCAGCTCAGAAGTTCAGGAAAAACTGTTTTTT	CSSSEVQEKLFF
TRBV5-4	13	.	.	TRBJ1-2	TGTGCCAGCAGCTTATTAACGAGCGGCGGCTACACCTTC	CASSLLTSGGYTF
TRBV19	17	few	TRBD2	TRBJ2-1	TGTGCCAGTAGTATTTTCCGGCGGCTAGCGGTTACAAATGAGCAGTTCTTC	CASSIFRRLAVTNEQFF
TRBV7-2	12	.	.	TRBJ1-2	TGTGCCAGCAGCTTCAGGGATGGGGGCTACACCTTC	CASSFRDGGYTF
TRBV7-9	13	.	.	TRBJ1-2	TGTGCCAGCAGCTTAAAGGGAGGGAGTGGCTACACCTTC	CASSLKGGSGYTF
TRBV27	20	few	.	TRBJ1-2	TGTGCCAGCAGTCCCCCCCCGGGGGGCGCTTCCTTTCCTTCTAACTATGGCTACACCTTC	CASSPPPGGASFPSNYGYTF
TRBV6-1	15	.	.	TRBJ1-2	TGTGCCAGCAGCATCACACTCAGGGGAAACTATGGCTACACCTTC	CASSITLRGNYGYTF
TRBV5-4	14	once	.	TRBJ1-2	TGTGCCAGCAGCTTGGGCGCTTCCAACTATGGCTACACCTTC	CASSLGASNYGYTF
TRBV5-1	16	.	TRBD2	TRBJ2-2	TGCGCCAGCAGCCACCGGGGGGGGTCGAACACCGGGGAGCTGTTTTTT	CASSHRGGSNTGELFF
TRBV7-2	16	.	.	TRBJ2-1	TGTGCCAGCAGCTCCCCCGGGAGCCGCCTAAACAATGAGCAGTTCTTC	CASSSPGSRLNNEQFF
TRBV4-3	18	.	.	TRBJ2-1	TGCGCCAGCAGCCAAGACAACCTCGGGGGGCCACCTTACAATGAGCAGTTCTTC	CASSQDNLGGPPYNEQFF
TRBV6-6	15	once	TRBD1	TRBJ1-2	TGTGCCAGCAGTTACCGGGACAGGGGGCGCGAAGGCTACACCTTC	CASSYRDRGREGYTF
TRBV7-2	13	.	.	TRBJ1-5	TGTGCCAGCACCAGGGGTAGCAATCAGCCCCAGCATTTT	CASTRGSNQPQHF
TRBV5-4	15	.	.	TRBJ1-1	TGTGCCAGCAACTCGGGGGGGGCTAAGGACACTGAAGCTTTCTTT	CASNSGGAKDTEAFF
TRBV19	16	.	.	TRBJ2-6	TGTGCCAGTAGTATACAGGCAAGAGCTGGGGCCAACGTCCTGACTTTC	CASSIQARAGANVLTF
TRBV4-3	16	.	TRBD1	TRBJ1-6	TGCGCCAGCAGCCACGTTGTAAGGACAGGGTATTCACCCCTCCACTTT	CASSHVVRTGYSPLHF
TRBV5-1	18	.	TRBD2	TRBJ2-1	TGCGCCAGCAGCCATCCCCTTTTAGCGGGGGGAGGATACAATGAGCAGTTCTTC	CASSHPLLAGGGYNEQFF